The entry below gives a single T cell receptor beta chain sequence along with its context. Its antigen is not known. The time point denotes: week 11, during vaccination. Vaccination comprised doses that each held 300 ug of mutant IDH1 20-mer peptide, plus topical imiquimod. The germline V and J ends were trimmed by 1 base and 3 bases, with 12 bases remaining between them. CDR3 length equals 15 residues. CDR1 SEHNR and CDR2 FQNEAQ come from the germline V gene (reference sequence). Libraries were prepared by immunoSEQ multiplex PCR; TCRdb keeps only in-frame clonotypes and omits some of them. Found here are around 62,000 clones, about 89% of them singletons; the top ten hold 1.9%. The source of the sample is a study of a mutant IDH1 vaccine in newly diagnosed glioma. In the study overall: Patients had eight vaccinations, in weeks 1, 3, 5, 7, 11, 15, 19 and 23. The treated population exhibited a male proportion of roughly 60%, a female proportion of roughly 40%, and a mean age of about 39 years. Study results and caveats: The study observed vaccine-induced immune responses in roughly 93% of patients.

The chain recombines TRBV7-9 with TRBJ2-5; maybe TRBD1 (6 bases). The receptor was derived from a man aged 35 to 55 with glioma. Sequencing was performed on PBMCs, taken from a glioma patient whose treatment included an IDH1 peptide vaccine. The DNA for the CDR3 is TGTGCCAGCAGCTTAGGCACAGGGCAAAAAGAGACCCAGTACTTC. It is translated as CASSLGTGQKETQYF.